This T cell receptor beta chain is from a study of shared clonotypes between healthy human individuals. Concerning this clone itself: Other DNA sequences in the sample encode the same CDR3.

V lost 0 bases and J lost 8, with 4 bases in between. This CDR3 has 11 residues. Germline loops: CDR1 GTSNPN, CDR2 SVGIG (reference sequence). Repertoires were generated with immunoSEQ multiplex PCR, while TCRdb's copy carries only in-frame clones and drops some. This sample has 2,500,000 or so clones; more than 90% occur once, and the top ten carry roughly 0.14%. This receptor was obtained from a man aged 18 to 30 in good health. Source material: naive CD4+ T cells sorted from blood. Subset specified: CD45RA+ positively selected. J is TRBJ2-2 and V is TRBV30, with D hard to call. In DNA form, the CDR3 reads TGTGCCTGGAGTGTTCGTGGGGAGCTGTTTTTT. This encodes CAWSVRGELFF.